Below are 27 T cell receptor beta chains sequenced from a single sample in a study of PD-L1 blockade in urothelial cancer. Time point indicated: peripheral blood 6 weeks after treatment start. Profiled with immunoSEQ multiplex PCR; TCRdb holds only in-frame clones, not every one. Among about 76,000 clones listed, around 93% were seen once. The material was PBMCs, obtained around atezolizumab (anti-PD-L1) treatment. These receptors came from an elderly woman with urothelial cancer.

This chain connects TRBV5-1 to TRBJ1-4; possible D gene TRBD1, 5 bases. Looked up from germline, CDR1 is SGHRS and CDR2 is YFSETQ. V lost 4 bases and J lost 4, with 8 bases in between. CDR3 size: 13 residues. The DNA of the CDR3 is TGCGCCAGCAGCACGCAGGGTAATGAAAAACTGTTTTTT. As protein: CASSTQGNEKLFF.

The chain is built from TRBV9 and TRBJ2-5; the D gene is possibly TRBD1 (6 bases). V was trimmed by 2 bases and J by 4 bases, leaving 15 bases between them. CDR3 size: 15 residues. From germline, CDR1 is SGDLS and CDR2 YYNGEE. The chain's CDR3 is CASSVQGLPTETQYF. The CDR3 DNA reads as TGTGCCAGCAGCGTTCAGGGGCTTCCGACAGAGACCCAGTACTTC.

V is TRBV15 and J is TRBJ2-5; tentative D call: TRBD2 (5 bases). The V end lost 1 base, the J end lost 7 bases, and 10 bases lay between the germline ends. CDR1 and CDR2 (germline): LNHNV, YYDKDF (reference sequence). CDR3 length: 13 amino acids. The CDR3 region has the DNA TGTGCCACCAGCAGAGGGACTTCTGGGACCCAGTACTTC. It codes for CATSRGTSGTQYF. The whole variable domain, remainder taken from reference TRBV15 and TRBJ2-5, is DAMVIQNPRYQVTQFGKPVTLSCSQTLNHNVMYWYQQKSSQAPKLLFHYYDKDFNNEADTPDNFQSRRPNTSFCFLDIRSPGLGDTAMYLCATSRGTSGTQYFGPGTRLLVL.

The chain combines TRBV19 with TRBJ2-5; 9 bases agree with TRBD1. Germline V CDR1 and CDR2: LNHDA, SQIVND (reference sequence). The ends lost 6 bases at V and 5 bases at J; junction bases unmatched: 4. The CDR3 totals 13 residues. CDR3 amino acids: CASRPTGGETQYF. The DNA for the CDR3 is TGTGCCAGTAGACCGACAGGGGGTGAGACCCAGTACTTC.

The chain links TRBV15 to TRBJ2-5, with TRBD2 matching over 9 bases. V gave up 6 bases and J gave up 5 bases; unmatched junction bases: 10. Looked up from germline, CDR1 is LNHNV and CDR2 is YYDKDF (reference sequence). The CDR3 consists of 15 residues. CDR3 DNA: TGTGCCACCAGTGTACAAGGGGCGGGAGGGGAGACCCAGTACTTC. Translation: CATSVQGAGGETQYF.

The chain recombines TRBV9 with TRBJ2-1; tentative D call: TRBD2 (5 bases). The CDR3 is 18 residues long. Per the germline V gene, CDR1 is SGDLS and CDR2 is YYNGEE. V was cut by 1 base and J by 0 bases, with 17 bases left in between. The CDR3 DNA reads as TGTGCCAGCAGCGTAATCCCTAGCTCCACGAGCTCCTACAATGAGCAGTTCTTC. Protein product: CASSVIPSSTSSYNEQFF.

The chain is built from TRBV9 and TRBJ2-3; 7 bases are shared with TRBD2. CDR1 and CDR2 from the germline V gene are SGDLS and YYNGEE. This CDR3 spans 16 amino acids. V lost 4 bases, J lost 2 bases, and 10 bases stayed unmatched. The CDR3 DNA reads TGTGCCAGCAGCTCGCCGGGGGGAAAACACACAGATACGCAGTATTTT. Protein: CASSSPGGKHTDTQYF. Full variable domain (remainder filled in from reference TRBV9 and TRBJ2-3): DSGVTQTPKHLITATGQRVTLRCSPRSGDLSVYWYQQSLDQGLQFLIQYYNGEERAKGNILERFSAQQFPDLHSELNLSSLELGDSALYFCASSSPGGKHTDTQYFGPGTRLTVL.

Here the CDR3 reads CASSRGQRYEQYF. In nucleotides, the CDR3 is TGCGCCAGCAGCCGTGGACAGCGCTACGAGCAGTACTTC. This chain joins TRBV5-1 and TRBJ2-7, with D tentatively TRBD1 (6 bases). The V and J ends lost 4 bases and 3 bases respectively, with 11 bases between them. This CDR3 is built from 13 residues. CDR1 SGHRS and CDR2 YFSETQ come from the germline V gene. Together with reference TRBV5-1 and TRBJ2-7, the CDR3 gives the full variable domain: KAGVTQTPRYLIKTRGQQVTLSCSPISGHRSVSWYQQTPGQGLQFLFEYFSETQRNKGNFPGRFSGRQFSNSRSEMNVSTLELGDSALYLCASSRGQRYEQYFGPGTRLTVT.

The chain has TRBV6-4 and TRBJ1-5; D may be TRBD1 (5 bases). Germline CDR1 and CDR2: MRHNA and SNTAGT. CDR3 length: 13 amino acids. V was trimmed by 4 bases and J by 8 bases, leaving 12 bases between them. The DNA for the CDR3 is TGTGCCAGCAGTGCTACCCAGGGCGAGCCCCAGCATTTT. It specifies CASSATQGEPQHF.

The chain couples TRBV18 to TRBJ2-1; no clear D gene. Trimming took 4 bases from V and 8 from J, leaving 12 bases between them. The CDR3 is 13 residues long. CDR1 is KGHSH and CDR2 is LQKENI in the germline V gene. The CDR3 loop is CASSLYVFDEQFF. CDR3 nucleotides: TGTGCCAGCTCACTATATGTGTTCGATGAGCAGTTCTTC.

This chain uses TRBV7-8 with TRBJ2-7; TRBD2 is a possible D gene (6 bases). The germline V and J ends were trimmed by 5 bases and 0 bases, with 11 bases remaining between them. Germline CDR1 reads SGHVS; CDR2 reads FQNEAQ. The CDR3 is made up of 14 amino acids. CDR3 DNA: TGTGCCAGCAGCACGGGACTTGGCTCCTACGAGCAGTACTTC. Translation: CASSTGLGSYEQYF.

This clone was observed a single time. CDR3 sequence (DNA): TGTGCCACCAGCAGAGATTCCGGGTTGTCCAAAAACATTCAGTACTTC. As protein: CATSRDSGLSKNIQYF. This chain uses TRBV15 with TRBJ2-4, with D unresolved. The CDR3 is 16 residues long. Germline CDR1 LNHNV, CDR2 YYDKDF (reference sequence). V dropped 0 bases and J dropped 2 bases, with 11 bases sitting between them.

The chain combines TRBV7-3 with TRBJ2-2; 8 nucleotides agree with TRBD2. V shed 2 bases, J shed 4 bases, and the junction held 12 bases outside the gene matches. The CDR3 is 18 amino acids. The germline V gene has CDR1 SGHTA and CDR2 FQGTGA. DNA for the CDR3: TGTGCCAGCAGCTTAGGTTCGAGCGGGAGAGGAGTCACCGGGGAGCTGTTTTTT. The encoded protein is CASSLGSSGRGVTGELFF.

This chain links TRBV25-1 with TRBJ1-1; D not resolved. The V gene's germline CDR1 is MGHDK and CDR2 SYGVNS. This CDR3 is 13 amino acids long. Trimming stripped 0 bases from V and 3 bases from J, with 5 bases between. The CDR3 DNA follows: TGTGCCAGCAGTGAATATTCTTACACTGAAGCTTTCTTT. Its protein product is CASSEYSYTEAFF. The full variable domain, its missing parts supplied by reference TRBV25-1 and TRBJ1-1, is EADIYQTPRYLVIGTGKKITLECSQTMGHDKMYWYQQDPGMELHLIHYSYGVNSTEKGDLSSESTVSRIRTEHFPLTLESARPSHTSQYLCASSEYSYTEAFFGQGTRLTVV.

The chain recombines TRBV5-1 with TRBJ1-1; D is perhaps TRBD1 (6 bases). V was trimmed by 4 bases and J by 4 bases, leaving 17 bases between them. The CDR3 totals 15 residues. Germline CDR1 SGHRS, CDR2 YFSETQ. The CDR3 reads CASSPGGGAGTEAFF. The CDR3 region has the DNA TGCGCCAGCAGCCCTGGGGGGGGCGCCGGCACTGAAGCTTTCTTT.

The DNA for the CDR3 is TGTGCCAGTAGTATAGAGGGACAGGCGGGTAGAGCTTTCTTT. Protein sequence: CASSIEGQAGRAFF. This chain joins TRBV19 and TRBJ1-1, with 8 bases fitting TRBD1. The V gene end was trimmed by 0 bases and the J gene end by 10 bases; junction bases not matched to a gene: 7. CDR1 is LNHDA, CDR2 SQIVND, per germline (reference sequence). This CDR3 comprises 14 residues.

The chain employs TRBV11-3 and TRBJ2-2; weak D call: TRBD1 (6 bases). The CDR3 totals 13 residues. Per the germline V gene, CDR1 is SGHNT and CDR2 is YENEEA. Trimming took off 5 bases at V and 4 bases at J, with 8 bases between the two ends. The CDR3 nucleotides read TGTGCCAGCAGCCACAGGGTCACCGGGGAGCTGTTTTTT. Protein product: CASSHRVTGELFF.

The chain couples TRBV6-1 to TRBJ2-1; 7 nucleotides line up with TRBD2. Unmatched junction bases numbered 12, after V lost 6 bases and J lost 10 bases. The germline gives CDR1 MNHNS, CDR2 SASEGT. The CDR3 totals 14 residues. The CDR3 sequence is CASRPDRTGGEQFF. The CDR3 DNA is TGTGCCAGCAGACCCGATCGAACGGGAGGAGAGCAGTTCTTC.

The chain is built from TRBV14 and TRBJ1-2; TRBD1 might be the D (5 bases). Trimming removed 2 bases from V and 4 bases from J, with 17 bases in between. Germline V gene data show CDR1 as SGHDN and CDR2 as FVKESK. The CDR3 sequence is 16 residues long. The CDR3 loop reads CASSQLLDRGSYGYTF. As DNA, the CDR3 is TGTGCCAGCAGCCAACTATTAGATCGGGGGAGCTATGGCTACACCTTC. Full variable domain (outside the CDR3, taken from reference TRBV14 and TRBJ1-2): EAGVTQFPSHSVIEKGQTVTLRCDPISGHDNLYWYRRVMGKEIKFLLHFVKESKQDESGMPNNRFLAERTGGTYSTLKVQPAELEDSGVYFCASSQLLDRGSYGYTFGSGTRLTVV.

The chain combines TRBV6-1 with TRBJ2-3; a possible D gene is TRBD2 (6 bases). Germline V gene lookup returns CDR1 MNHNS and CDR2 SASEGT. The CDR3 is 15 amino acids. V was cut by 7 bases and J by 0 bases, with 14 bases left in between. The CDR3 DNA sequence: TGTGCCAGCACCACTCCGGGACTGAGCACAGATACGCAGTATTTT. Translation: CASTTPGLSTDTQYF.

The chain is built from TRBV5-4 and TRBJ2-1; 8 bases are a match to TRBD2. Germline V gene lookup returns CDR1 SGHNT and CDR2 YYREEE (reference sequence). This CDR3 has 15 amino acids. V was clipped by 4 bases and J by 8 bases; unmatched bases: 11. The CDR3 DNA reads TGTGCCAGCAGCGACGGGTGGGTAGCGGGGCATGAGCAGTTCTTC. Translated, it gives CASSDGWVAGHEQFF.

The chain employs TRBV18 and TRBJ2-1, with D possibly being TRBD1 (5 bases). Looked up from germline, CDR1 is KGHSH and CDR2 is LQKENI. The CDR3 contains 15 residues. The V and J ends lost 2 bases and 5 bases respectively, with 13 bases between them. The DNA for the CDR3 is TGTGCCAGCTCACCAAGGCACAGGTCCAACAATGAGCAGTTCTTC. Translation: CASSPRHRSNNEQFF.

The chain has TRBV6-5 and TRBJ2-7; D not resolved. This CDR3 comprises 14 residues. Trimming cost V 2 bases and J 1 base, with 9 bases left between them. Germline loops: CDR1 MNHEY, CDR2 SVGAGI. CDR3 sequence: CASSYIGESYEQYF. The CDR3, as DNA: TGTGCCAGCAGTTACATTGGAGAATCCTACGAGCAGTACTTC.

V and J are TRBV28 and TRBJ2-7, with D uncertain. Trimming shortened V by 8 bases and J by 3 bases, and 14 bases separated the two germline ends. The germline CDR1 and CDR2 sequences are MDHEN and SYDVKM. The CDR3 consists of 13 residues. The CDR3 is CASRGPAVYEQYF. Here the CDR3 DNA reads TGTGCCAGCCGCGGTCCAGCCGTCTACGAGCAGTACTTC.

The V and J genes are TRBV2 and TRBJ1-1, with TRBD1 identical over 8 bases. Germline values: CDR1 SNHLY, CDR2 FYNNEI. V trimming: 6 bases; J trimming: 11 bases; junction bases outside the gene matches: 8. The CDR3 loop spans 12 amino acids. CDR3 sequence: CASSPEDRAAFF. CDR3 in DNA: TGTGCCAGCAGCCCTGAGGACAGGGCTGCTTTCTTT.

The CDR3 loop is CASRISGQVNTEAFF. CDR3 DNA: TGTGCCAGCCGGATCTCAGGACAAGTGAACACTGAAGCTTTCTTT. The chain has TRBV25-1 and TRBJ1-1; weak D call: TRBD1 (5 bases). The germline V gene encodes CDR1 MGHDK and CDR2 SYGVNS. Trimming stripped 8 bases from V and 0 bases from J, with 16 bases between. This CDR3 is built from 15 residues.

The V gene is TRBV10-1, the J gene TRBJ2-7; D unresolved. The CDR3 extends over 15 amino acids. CDR1 WNHNN and CDR2 SYGVQD come from the germline V gene (reference sequence). The V end lost 3 bases, the J end lost 1 base, and 13 bases lay between the germline ends. The CDR3 DNA reads as TGCGCCAGCAGTGATTCCGGGTACCCATCCTACGAGCAGTACTTC. It codes for CASSDSGYPSYEQYF.